This T cell receptor beta chain was sequenced for a study of blood T cell repertoires in COVID-19. Produced via immunoSEQ multiplex PCR; TCRdb's table is partial and in-frame only. The sample shows roughly 190,000 clones, 75% to 90% of them seen only once. This clone occurred a few times. CDR3 size: 13 residues. The receptor was derived from a woman in her fifties or sixties with acute or convalescent COVID-19. The genes are TRBV21-1 and TRBJ1-1. TRBV21-1 is a pseudogene locus. Material: peripheral blood. CDR3 in amino acids: CASSRGVNTEAFF. In DNA, the CDR3 is TGTGCCAGCAGCCGGGGAGTGAACACTGAAGCTTTCTTT.